The 29 T cell receptor beta chains below all came from one sample that was sequenced in a study of CD4 T cells in relation to SARS-CoV-2 and coronaviruses. TCRdb's table, derived via immunoSEQ multiplex PCR, lists solely in-frame clones and lacks some. The table has just under 65,000 clones, about 94% seen once. Before the COVID-19 pandemic, during about 2011-2019, CD4+ T cells were taken from unexposed donors. Sequenced sample: naive CD4+ T cells from PBMCs. Regarding subset: naive CD4+ T cells isolated by negative enrichment. The receptors here all came from a human donor in good health.

The chain recombines TRBV5-1 with TRBJ2-7; 7 bases align to TRBD1. J lost 5 bases, V lost 0 bases, and 5 bases had no gene match. The CDR3 sequence is 14 residues long. CDR1 is SGHRS and CDR2 is YFSETQ in the germline V gene. CDR3 in amino acids: CASSLAAGGDEQYF. Written as DNA, the CDR3 is TGCGCCAGCAGCTTGGCCGCAGGGGGTGACGAGCAGTACTTC.

This chain joins TRBV5-1 and TRBJ2-2; D may be TRBD1 or TRBD2 (6 bases each). CDR1 SGHRS and CDR2 YFSETQ come from the germline V gene. The CDR3 covers 15 residues. V lost 0 bases and J lost 6, with 12 bases in between. The CDR3 sequence: CASSLAQGRSGELFF. The CDR3 DNA follows: TGCGCCAGCAGCTTGGCTCAGGGGAGGTCCGGGGAGCTGTTTTTT.

The chain uses TRBV23-1 and TRBJ2-7, with 9 bases aligning to TRBD1. TRBV23-1 is flagged as an ORF with uncertain function. Trimming cost V 10 bases and J 5 bases; bases outside gene matches: 15. This CDR3 has 15 residues. Written as DNA, the CDR3 is TGCGCCACCACCCTGCCCGGGACAGGGAACAACGAGCAGTACTTC. Translating gives CATTLPGTGNNEQYF.

This chain links TRBV6-2 or TRBV6-3 with TRBJ1-1; 7 bases fit TRBD1. This CDR3 is 14 amino acids long. With V trimmed by 6 bases and J by 0 bases, 4 bases remained unmatched. Germline V lookup: CDR1 MNHEY, CDR2 SVGEGT. CDR3 sequence: CASSRDSLNTEAFF. The CDR3, as DNA: TGTGCCAGCAGCCGGGACAGCTTGAACACTGAAGCTTTCTTT.

The chain uses TRBV11-2 and TRBJ2-7; D uncertain. Trimming removed 2 bases at V and 2 bases at J, with 7 bases between. Germline assignment: CDR1 SGHAT and CDR2 FQNNGV. The CDR3 totals 13 residues. The CDR3 spells CASSLYGAYEQYF. DNA of the CDR3: TGTGCCAGCAGCTTATACGGAGCCTACGAGCAGTACTTC.

V and J are TRBV27 and TRBJ1-6; TRBD1 agrees at 11 bases. The length of the CDR3 is 15 residues. The junction had 9 bases not matched to a gene; V was cut back by 7 bases and J by 10 bases. Germline values: CDR1 MNHEY, CDR2 SMNVEV (reference sequence). CDR3 amino acids: CASTTRTGGSSPLHF. The CDR3 nucleotides are TGTGCCAGCACTACCAGGACAGGGGGCAGCTCACCCCTCCACTTT.

The chain employs TRBV11-2 and TRBJ1-1; D unclear. The germline CDR1 and CDR2 sequences are SGHAT and FQNNGV. Trimming took 0 bases from V and 5 from J, leaving 7 bases between them. The CDR3 loop spans 13 amino acids. The CDR3: CASSLDYVTEAFF. As DNA, the CDR3 is TGTGCCAGCAGCTTAGATTATGTGACTGAAGCTTTCTTT.

The gene calls are TRBV12-3 or TRBV12-4 and TRBJ2-1; D tentatively fits TRBD1 or TRBD2 (5 bases each). Trimming left V 5 bases short and J 6 bases short, with 11 bases between. The CDR3 is 13 amino acids. The CDR3 DNA follows: TGTGCCAGCAGTCCGACTGGGGGCAATGAGCAGTTCTTC. Amino acids: CASSPTGGNEQFF.

V is TRBV2 and J is TRBJ2-3; TRBD2 aligns across 7 bases. Germline V gene lookup returns CDR1 SNHLY and CDR2 FYNNEI. After removal of 6 bases from V and 3 bases from J, the junction contained 18 bases not matched to a gene. The CDR3 extends over 18 amino acids. The CDR3, as DNA: TGTGCCAGCAGGGTTGACTACCAGCGGGAAGGTAAAACAGATACGCAGTATTTT. Its translation is CASRVDYQREGKTDTQYF. Complete variable domain (other parts from reference TRBV2 and TRBJ2-3): EPEVTQTPSHQVTQMGQEVILRCVPISNHLYFYWYRQILGQKVEFLVSFYNNEISEKSEIFDDQFSVERPDGSNFTLKIRSTKLEDSAMYFCASRVDYQREGKTDTQYFGPGTRLTVL.

The chain has TRBV10-3 and TRBJ2-7; 9 nucleotides line up with TRBD1. V lost 3 bases, J lost 3 bases, and 3 bases stayed unmatched. Germline V gene data show CDR1 as ENHRY and CDR2 as SYGVKD. This CDR3 region has 14 residues. This CDR3 is CAISEGTGSYEQYF. CDR3 in DNA: TGTGCCATCAGTGAAGGGACAGGGAGCTACGAGCAGTACTTC.

The V call is TRBV7-9, the J call TRBJ1-5; 8 positions agree with TRBD1. Trimming removed 6 bases from V and 2 bases from J; junction bases left unmatched: 9. The CDR3 spans 16 residues. Germline CDR1 and CDR2: SEHNR and FQNEAQ (reference sequence). CDR3 sequence: CASSQGQGQGNQPQHF. The CDR3 nucleotides are TGTGCCAGCAGTCAAGGACAGGGACAAGGCAATCAGCCCCAGCATTTT.

This chain connects TRBV5-6 to TRBJ2-7; the D is unclear. From germline, CDR1 is SGHDT and CDR2 YYEEEE. The CDR3 is 15 residues long. The germline V and J ends were trimmed by 1 base and 4 bases, with 15 bases remaining between them. CDR3 in amino acids: CASSLFSLKSYEQYF. In DNA form, the CDR3 reads TGTGCCAGCAGCTTGTTCAGTCTTAAATCTTACGAGCAGTACTTC.

V is TRBV28 and J is TRBJ2-7; possibly TRBD1 for D (6 bases). Trimming took 2 bases from V and 0 from J, leaving 11 bases between them. Germline V CDR1 and CDR2: MDHEN, SYDVKM. This CDR3 contains 15 residues. Here the CDR3 DNA reads TGTGCCAGCAGTTTAGAGGGACACCACTCCTACGAGCAGTACTTC. This gives the protein CASSLEGHHSYEQYF.

As regards this clone: This same CDR3 is encoded by further DNA sequences in the sample. The genes are TRBV5-1 and TRBJ2-5, with 8 bases fitting TRBD2. V trimming: 0 bases; J trimming: 5 bases; junction bases outside the gene matches: 6. Germline V gene data show CDR1 as SGHRS and CDR2 as YFSETQ. The CDR3 is 15 residues long. The CDR3 DNA sequence: TGCGCCAGCAGCTTGGAAGGACTAGCCTCGGAGACCCAGTACTTC. Amino acid sequence: CASSLEGLASETQYF.

The J gene is TRBJ2-7, the V gene TRBV12-3 or TRBV12-4; D is undetermined. Trimming cost V 3 bases and J 8 bases, with 14 bases left between them. The CDR3 covers 13 residues. In DNA form, the CDR3 reads TGTGCCAGCAGTTTGGGTCAGGCTATGCAGCAGTACTTC. Translation gives CASSLGQAMQQYF.

The chain is built from TRBV6-5 and TRBJ2-7; D is ambiguous. The CDR3 loop spans 13 amino acids. Trimming left V 6 bases short and J 6 bases short, with 15 bases between. Germline V gene lookup returns CDR1 MNHEY and CDR2 SVGAGI. CDR3 sequence: CASRGLGGSEQYF. The CDR3 coding sequence is TGTGCCAGCAGGGGGTTGGGTGGATCCGAGCAGTACTTC.

The chain has TRBV5-8 and TRBJ2-5; 11 bases fit TRBD1. The germline CDR1 and CDR2 sequences are SGHTS and YDEGEE. CDR3 length: 15 amino acids. The junction had 7 bases not matched to a gene; V was cut back by 4 bases and J by 5 bases. This chain's CDR3 is CASSHGQGAGETQYF. The CDR3, as DNA: TGTGCCAGCAGCCACGGACAGGGGGCGGGGGAGACCCAGTACTTC.

Here the CDR3 reads CASSIRGQTKETQYF. The CDR3, as DNA: TGTGCCAGTAGTATCCGGGGACAGACAAAAGAGACCCAGTACTTC. V is TRBV19 and J is TRBJ2-5; 7 nucleotides line up with TRBD1. V gave up 3 bases and J gave up 3 bases; unmatched junction bases: 7. Germline CDR1 reads LNHDA; CDR2 reads SQIVND (reference sequence). The length of the CDR3 is 15 residues.

The genes are TRBV6-6 and TRBJ1-1, with a tentative D call TRBD1 (5 bases). This CDR3 contains 14 residues. Trimming removed 2 bases from V and 11 bases from J, with 18 bases in between. Germline-derived CDR1 and CDR2 are MNHNY and SVGAGI (reference sequence). The CDR3 DNA follows: TGTGCCAGCAGTTACAGAGGGGATCTTGGGGATGCTTTCTTT. It codes for CASSYRGDLGDAFF.

V gene TRBV3-1 (or the pseudogene TRBV3-2) combines with J gene TRBJ1-1; maybe TRBD1 (6 bases). There are 13 residues in the CDR3. The V end lost 2 bases, the J end lost 7 bases, and 11 bases lay between the germline ends. Per the germline V gene, CDR1 is LGHDT and CDR2 is YNNKEL (reference sequence). The CDR3 region is CASSQSGGFEAFF. The CDR3 DNA reads as TGTGCCAGCAGCCAATCTGGGGGCTTTGAAGCTTTCTTT.

This clone was counted a few times. The CDR3 DNA follows: TGCGCCAGCGGTCTGGGATCTAACACTGAAGCTTTCTTT. Amino acid sequence: CASGLGSNTEAFF. The rearrangement joins TRBV5-1 to TRBJ1-1; unclear D gene. The CDR3 has 13 amino acids. Germline V gene data show CDR1 as SGHRS and CDR2 as YFSETQ. Between the trimmed V and J ends, which lost 7 bases and 2 bases, there was a span of 12 bases. Together with reference TRBV5-1 and TRBJ1-1, the CDR3 gives the full variable domain: KAGVTQTPRYLIKTRGQQVTLSCSPISGHRSVSWYQQTPGQGLQFLFEYFSETQRNKGNFPGRFSGRQFSNSRSEMNVSTLELGDSALYLCASGLGSNTEAFFGQGTRLTVV.

The CDR3 sequence: CASTIESGNQPQHF. The CDR3 DNA reads TGTGCCAGCACCATCGAATCCGGCAATCAGCCCCAGCATTTT. The genes are TRBV2 and TRBJ1-5; D gene ambiguous. V lost 7 bases and J 2 bases, leaving 12 bases between the germline ends. Germline assignment: CDR1 SNHLY and CDR2 FYNNEI. CDR3 length: 14 residues. Variable domain in full (rest from reference TRBV2 and TRBJ1-5): EPEVTQTPSHQVTQMGQEVILRCVPISNHLYFYWYRQILGQKVEFLVSFYNNEISEKSEIFDDQFSVERPDGSNFTLKIRSTKLEDSAMYFCASTIESGNQPQHFGDGTRLSIL.

The chain recombines TRBV7-9 with TRBJ2-7; D perhaps matches TRBD1 (6 bases). Per the germline V gene, CDR1 is SEHNR and CDR2 is FQNEAQ (reference sequence). The ends were cut back, 5 bases at V and 2 bases at J, with 13 bases in the middle. This CDR3 spans 14 amino acids. This CDR3 is CASSGKEGAYEQYF. The CDR3 DNA reads as TGTGCCAGCAGCGGCAAAGAGGGGGCCTACGAGCAGTACTTC.

J is TRBJ2-3 and V is TRBV7-2; no clear D gene. Germline V CDR1 and CDR2: SGHTA, FQGNSA. The CDR3 runs 16 residues. The V end lost 1 base, the J end lost 2 bases, and 13 bases lay between the germline ends. The CDR3 reads CASSLDQAAFTDTQYF. CDR3 nucleotide sequence: TGTGCCAGCAGCTTAGACCAGGCCGCTTTCACAGATACGCAGTATTTT. Using reference TRBV7-2 and TRBJ2-3 for the parts outside the CDR3, the full variable domain is GAGVSQSPSNKVTEKGKDVELRCDPISGHTALYWYRQSLGQGLEFLIYFQGNSAPDKSGLPSDRFSAERTGGSVSTLTIQRTQQEDSAVYLCASSLDQAAFTDTQYFGPGTRLTVL.

This sequence joins TRBV2 and TRBJ2-5, with TRBD1 identical over 9 bases. This CDR3 has 13 residues. Trimming cost V 6 bases and J 3 bases; bases outside gene matches: 2. Germline assignment: CDR1 SNHLY and CDR2 FYNNEI. CDR3: CASSGTGKETQYF. CDR3 nucleotide sequence: TGTGCCAGCAGCGGGACAGGGAAAGAGACCCAGTACTTC.

The chain recombines TRBV19 with TRBJ2-3, with 13 positions matching TRBD2. V dropped 4 bases and J dropped 1; count of bases not matched to a gene: 5. CDR1 LNHDA and CDR2 SQIVND come from the germline V gene (reference sequence). The CDR3 covers 17 residues. The CDR3 protein is CASSTLAGGPGTDTQYF. CDR3 bases: TGTGCCAGTAGTACACTAGCGGGAGGGCCGGGCACAGATACGCAGTATTTT.

A single count supports this clone. The CDR3 DNA reads TGTGCCAGCAGCAGCCTCGAACCCCCCTACGAGCAGTACTTC. It codes for CASSSLEPPYEQYF. The genes are TRBV7-9 and TRBJ2-7; D unresolved. V lost 5 bases to trimming and J lost 2 bases, with 13 bases between them. The CDR3 extends over 14 amino acids. Per the germline V gene, CDR1 is SEHNR and CDR2 is FQNEAQ (reference sequence).

The genes are TRBV18 and TRBJ1-1, with TRBD1 matching over 8 bases. V was clipped by 3 bases and J by 0 bases; unmatched bases: 3. This CDR3 contains 15 residues. In germline, CDR1 is KGHSH, CDR2 LQKENI. For the CDR3, the DNA is TGTGCCAGCTCACCCCGGACAGGGCTGAACACTGAAGCTTTCTTT. Translated, it gives CASSPRTGLNTEAFF.

Here the CDR3 reads CASSPEEGRYEQYF. DNA for the CDR3: TGTGCCAGCTCACCAGAGGAGGGGAGGTACGAGCAGTACTTC. This sequence joins TRBV18 and TRBJ2-7; tentatively, D is TRBD2 (6 bases). CDR1 is KGHSH and CDR2 is LQKENI in the germline V gene. The V end was cut by 2 bases, the J end by 4 bases, with 12 bases between. The length of the CDR3 is 14 residues.